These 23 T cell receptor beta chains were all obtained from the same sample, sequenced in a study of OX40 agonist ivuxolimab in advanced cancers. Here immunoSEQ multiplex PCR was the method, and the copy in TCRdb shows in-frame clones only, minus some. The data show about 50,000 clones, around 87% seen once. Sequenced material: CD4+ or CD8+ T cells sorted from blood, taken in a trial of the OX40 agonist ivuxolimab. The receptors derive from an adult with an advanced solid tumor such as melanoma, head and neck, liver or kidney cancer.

The CDR3 here is CASSLAKVRDTDTQYF. CDR3 DNA: TGCGCCAGCAGCTTGGCAAAGGTCCGGGACACAGATACGCAGTATTTT. The V gene is TRBV5-1, the J gene TRBJ2-3, with D maybe TRBD2 (5 bases). Germline V gene lookup returns CDR1 SGHRS and CDR2 YFSETQ. Trimming took off 0 bases at V and 2 bases at J, with 13 bases between the two ends. The CDR3 is 16 amino acids. Drawing the rest from reference TRBV5-1 and TRBJ2-3, the complete variable domain is KAGVTQTPRYLIKTRGQQVTLSCSPISGHRSVSWYQQTPGQGLQFLFEYFSETQRNKGNFPGRFSGRQFSNSRSEMNVSTLELGDSALYLCASSLAKVRDTDTQYFGPGTRLTVL.

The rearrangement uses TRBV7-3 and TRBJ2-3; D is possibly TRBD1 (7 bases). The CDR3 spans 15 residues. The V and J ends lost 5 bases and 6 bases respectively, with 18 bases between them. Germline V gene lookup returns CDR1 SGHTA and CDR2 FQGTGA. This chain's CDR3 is CASSPQGVAADTQYF. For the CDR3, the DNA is TGTGCCAGCAGCCCCCAGGGGGTAGCGGCCGATACGCAGTATTTT.

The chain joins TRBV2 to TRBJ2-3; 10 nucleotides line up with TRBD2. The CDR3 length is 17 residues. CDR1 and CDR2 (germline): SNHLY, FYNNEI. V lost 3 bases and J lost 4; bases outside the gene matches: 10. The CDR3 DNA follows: TGTGCCAGCAGTGACGATGCTAGCGGGAGCCCCTCAGATACGCAGTATTTT. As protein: CASSDDASGSPSDTQYF. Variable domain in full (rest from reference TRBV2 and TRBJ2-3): EPEVTQTPSHQVTQMGQEVILRCVPISNHLYFYWYRQILGQKVEFLVSFYNNEISEKSEIFDDQFSVERPDGSNFTLKIRSTKLEDSAMYFCASSDDASGSPSDTQYFGPGTRLTVL.

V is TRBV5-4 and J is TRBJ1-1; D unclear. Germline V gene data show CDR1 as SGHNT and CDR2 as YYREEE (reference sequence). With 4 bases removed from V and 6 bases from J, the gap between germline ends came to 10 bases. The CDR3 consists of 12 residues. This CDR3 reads CASSASVSEAFF. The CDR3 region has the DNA TGTGCCAGCAGCGCTTCGGTCTCTGAAGCTTTCTTT.

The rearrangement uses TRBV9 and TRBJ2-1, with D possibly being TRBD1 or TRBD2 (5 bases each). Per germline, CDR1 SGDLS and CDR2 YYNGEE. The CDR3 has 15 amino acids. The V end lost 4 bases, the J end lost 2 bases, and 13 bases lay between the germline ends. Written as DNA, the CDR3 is TGTGCCAGCAGCCAGGGACCGAGTGCCTACAATGAGCAGTTCTTC. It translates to CASSQGPSAYNEQFF. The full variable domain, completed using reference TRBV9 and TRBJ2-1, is DSGVTQTPKHLITATGQRVTLRCSPRSGDLSVYWYQQSLDQGLQFLIQYYNGEERAKGNILERFSAQQFPDLHSELNLSSLELGDSALYFCASSQGPSAYNEQFFGPGTRLTVL.

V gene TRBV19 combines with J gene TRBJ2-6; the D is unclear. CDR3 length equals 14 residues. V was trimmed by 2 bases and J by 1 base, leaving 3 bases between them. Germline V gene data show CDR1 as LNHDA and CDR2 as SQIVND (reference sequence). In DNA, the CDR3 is TGTGCCAGTAGTATAAAGTCTGGGGCCAACGTCCTGACTTTC. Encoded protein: CASSIKSGANVLTF.

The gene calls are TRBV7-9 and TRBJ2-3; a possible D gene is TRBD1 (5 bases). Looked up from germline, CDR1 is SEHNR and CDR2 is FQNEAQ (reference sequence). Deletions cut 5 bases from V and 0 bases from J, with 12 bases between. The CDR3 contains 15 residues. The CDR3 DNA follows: TGTGCCAGCAGCCGGACATCGGCAAGCACAGATACGCAGTATTTT. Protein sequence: CASSRTSASTDTQYF.

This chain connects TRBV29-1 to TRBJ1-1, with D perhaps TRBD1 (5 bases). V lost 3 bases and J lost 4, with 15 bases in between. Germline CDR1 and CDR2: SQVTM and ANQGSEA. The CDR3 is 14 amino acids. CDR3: CSVDKGRGSTEAFF. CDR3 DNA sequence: TGCAGCGTTGATAAGGGACGAGGGAGCACTGAAGCTTTCTTT.

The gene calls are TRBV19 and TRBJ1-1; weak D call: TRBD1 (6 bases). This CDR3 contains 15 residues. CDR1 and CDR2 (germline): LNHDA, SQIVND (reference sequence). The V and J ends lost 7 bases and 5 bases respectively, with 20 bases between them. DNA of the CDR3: TGTGCCAGTACCCAAGGGGGGATCCCCGGGACTGAAGCTTTCTTT. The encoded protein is CASTQGGIPGTEAFF.

The CDR3 region has the DNA TGTGCCACCAGCAGACGTCCCGGGACAGAAACCGGGGAGCTGTTTTTT. Protein: CATSRRPGTETGELFF. The chain carries TRBV15 and TRBJ2-2, with 7 bases aligning to TRBD1. Germline loops: CDR1 LNHNV, CDR2 YYDKDF (reference sequence). The CDR3 has 16 amino acids. V gave up 2 bases and J gave up 5 bases; unmatched junction bases: 8.

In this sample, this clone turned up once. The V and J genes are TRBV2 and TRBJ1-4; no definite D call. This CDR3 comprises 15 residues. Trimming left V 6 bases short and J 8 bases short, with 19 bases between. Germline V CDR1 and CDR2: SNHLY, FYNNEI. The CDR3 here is CASRARPGGSEKLFF. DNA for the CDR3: TGTGCCAGCAGGGCTCGTCCCGGAGGGAGCGAAAAACTGTTTTTT.

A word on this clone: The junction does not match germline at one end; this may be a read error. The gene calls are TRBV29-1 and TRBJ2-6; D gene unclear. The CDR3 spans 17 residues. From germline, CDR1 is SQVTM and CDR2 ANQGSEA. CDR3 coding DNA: TGCAGCGTCGAAGGGCCGGGTCCAAACTCTGGGGCCAACGTCCTGACTTTC. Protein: CSVEGPGPNSGANVLTF.

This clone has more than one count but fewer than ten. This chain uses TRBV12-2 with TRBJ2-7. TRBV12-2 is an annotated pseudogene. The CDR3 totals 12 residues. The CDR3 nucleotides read TGTGCAAGTCGCTTAGTGGGGGGCAGGTGCGGCTTC. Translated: CASRLVGGRCGF.

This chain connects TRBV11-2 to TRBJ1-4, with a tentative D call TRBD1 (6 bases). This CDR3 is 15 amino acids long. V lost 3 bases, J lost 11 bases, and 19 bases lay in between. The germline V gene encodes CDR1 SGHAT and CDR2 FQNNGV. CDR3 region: CASSFIPGSRGKLFF. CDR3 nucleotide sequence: TGTGCCAGCAGCTTTATACCGGGATCAAGGGGGAAACTGTTTTTT.

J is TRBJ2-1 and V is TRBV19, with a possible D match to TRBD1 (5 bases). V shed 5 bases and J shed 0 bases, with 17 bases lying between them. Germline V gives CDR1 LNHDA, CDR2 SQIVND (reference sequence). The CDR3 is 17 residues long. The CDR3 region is CASSPRTDTSSYNEQFF. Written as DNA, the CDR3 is TGTGCCAGTAGTCCCCGGACGGACACCAGCTCCTACAATGAGCAGTTCTTC. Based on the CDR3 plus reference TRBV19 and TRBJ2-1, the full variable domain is DGGITQSPKYLFRKEGQNVTLSCEQNLNHDAMYWYRQDPGQGLRLIYYSQIVNDFQKGDIAEGYSVSREKKESFPLTVTSAQKNPTAFYLCASSPRTDTSSYNEQFFGPGTRLTVL.

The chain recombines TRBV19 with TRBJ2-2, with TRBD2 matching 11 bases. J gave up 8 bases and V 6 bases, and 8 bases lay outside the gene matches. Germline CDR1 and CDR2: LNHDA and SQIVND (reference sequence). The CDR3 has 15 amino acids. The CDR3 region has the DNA TGTGCCAGTAGACGGACTAGCGGGCCGGCGGGGGAGCTGTTTTTT. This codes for CASRRTSGPAGELFF. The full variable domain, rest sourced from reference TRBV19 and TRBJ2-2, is DGGITQSPKYLFRKEGQNVTLSCEQNLNHDAMYWYRQDPGQGLRLIYYSQIVNDFQKGDIAEGYSVSREKKESFPLTVTSAQKNPTAFYLCASRRTSGPAGELFFGEGSRLTVL.

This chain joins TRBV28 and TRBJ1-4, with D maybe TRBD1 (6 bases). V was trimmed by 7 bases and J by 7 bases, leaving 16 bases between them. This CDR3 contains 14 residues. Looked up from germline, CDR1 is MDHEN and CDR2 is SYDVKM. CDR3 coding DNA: TGTGCCAGCACCGTAGGGGGGCGTCTTGAAAAACTGTTTTTT. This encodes CASTVGGRLEKLFF.

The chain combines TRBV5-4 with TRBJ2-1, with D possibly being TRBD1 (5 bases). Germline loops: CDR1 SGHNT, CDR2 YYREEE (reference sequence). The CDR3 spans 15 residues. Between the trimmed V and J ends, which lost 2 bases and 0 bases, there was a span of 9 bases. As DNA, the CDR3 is TGTGCCAGCAGCTTTACAGGAAGCTCCTACAATGAGCAGTTCTTC. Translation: CASSFTGSSYNEQFF.

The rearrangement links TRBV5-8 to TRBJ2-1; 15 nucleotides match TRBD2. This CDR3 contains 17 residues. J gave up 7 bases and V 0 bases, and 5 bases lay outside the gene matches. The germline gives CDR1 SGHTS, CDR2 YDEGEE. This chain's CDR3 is CASSLGTSGRVWNEQFF. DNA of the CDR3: TGTGCCAGCAGCTTGGGGACTAGCGGGAGGGTCTGGAATGAGCAGTTCTTC.

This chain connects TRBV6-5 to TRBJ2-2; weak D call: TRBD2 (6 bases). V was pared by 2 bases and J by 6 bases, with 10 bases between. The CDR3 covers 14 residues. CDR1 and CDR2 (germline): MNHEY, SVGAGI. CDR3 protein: CASSYDGSPGELFF. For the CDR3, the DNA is TGTGCCAGCAGTTACGACGGGAGCCCCGGGGAGCTGTTTTTT.

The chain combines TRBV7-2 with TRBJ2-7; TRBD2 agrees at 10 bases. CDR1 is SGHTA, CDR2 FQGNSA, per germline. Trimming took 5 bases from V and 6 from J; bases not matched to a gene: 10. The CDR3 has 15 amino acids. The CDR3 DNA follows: TGTGCCAGCAGCCTCCTAGCGGGAGCTCCTTCCGAGCAGTACTTC. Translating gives CASSLLAGAPSEQYF.

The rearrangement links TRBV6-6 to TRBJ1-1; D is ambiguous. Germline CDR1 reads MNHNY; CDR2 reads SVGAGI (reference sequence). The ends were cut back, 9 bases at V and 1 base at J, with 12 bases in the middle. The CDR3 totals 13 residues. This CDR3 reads CASLLVENTEAFF. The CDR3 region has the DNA TGTGCCAGTCTCCTCGTCGAGAACACTGAAGCTTTCTTT.

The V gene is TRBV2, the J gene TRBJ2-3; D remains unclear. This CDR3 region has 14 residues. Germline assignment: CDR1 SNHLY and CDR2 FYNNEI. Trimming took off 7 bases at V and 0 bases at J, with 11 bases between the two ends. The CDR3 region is CASIRTSSTDTQYF. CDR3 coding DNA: TGTGCCAGCATTCGGACGTCTAGCACAGATACGCAGTATTTT.